The 8 T cell receptor beta chains given below trace back to one sample, sequenced in a study of blood T cell repertoires in COVID-19. TCRdb's table, derived via immunoSEQ multiplex PCR, lists solely in-frame clones and lacks some. The sample contains hundreds of thousands of clones, approximately 90% of which appear only once. Material: PBMCs or T cells enriched from blood (not recorded which). The receptors originated from a man aged 18 to 30 who had recovered from COVID-19.

This rearrangement joins TRBV20-1 to TRBJ1-6; D is possibly TRBD1 (5 bases). This CDR3 contains 13 residues. Germline CDR1 reads DFQATT; CDR2 reads SNEGSKA (reference sequence). The V gene lost 3 bases and the J gene lost 6 bases, with 9 bases spanning the gap. CDR3 protein: CSASQGLNSPLHF. The CDR3, as DNA: TGCAGTGCTAGTCAGGGCCTTAATTCACCCCTCCACTTT.

The chain recombines TRBV7-5 with TRBJ1-2; the D call TRBD1 from the table was never checked on the DNA. TRBV7-5 is a documented pseudogene. This CDR3 has 16 amino acids. The CDR3: CVRSLRGHPTNYGYTF. As DNA, the CDR3 is TGTGTCAGAAGCTTAAGGGGACACCCGACTAACTATGGCTACACCTTC.

V and J are TRBV9 and TRBJ2-7; possibly TRBD1 for D (5 bases). The CDR3 consists of 17 residues. V lost 1 base and J lost 2, with 19 bases in between. Germline V gene lookup returns CDR1 SGDLS and CDR2 YYNGEE. The CDR3 here is CASSVLTRIQGTYEQYF. Here the CDR3 DNA reads TGTGCCAGCAGCGTATTAACGCGGATTCAGGGCACCTACGAGCAGTACTTC.

The V gene is TRBV11-2, the J gene TRBJ1-6, with D unresolved. This CDR3 is built from 12 residues. V lost 1 base, J lost 14 bases, and 9 bases lay in between. In germline, CDR1 is SGHAT, CDR2 FQNNGV. DNA of the CDR3: TGTGCCAGCAGCTTAGGACGGGAGGCCCTCCACTTT. Protein product: CASSLGREALHF. Together with reference TRBV11-2 and TRBJ1-6, the CDR3 gives the full variable domain: EAGVAQSPRYKIIEKRQSVAFWCNPISGHATLYWYQQILGQGPKLLIQFQNNGVVDDSQLPKDRFSAERLKGVDSTLKIQPAKLEDSAVYLCASSLGREALHFGNGTRLTVT.

The chain carries TRBV28 and TRBJ2-7; D possibly corresponds to TRBD1 (6 bases). Germline CDR1 reads MDHEN; CDR2 reads SYDVKM. Trimming took off 3 bases at V and 3 bases at J, with 15 bases between the two ends. The CDR3 contains 15 residues. The chain's CDR3 is CASSLPGTKNYEQYF. Here the CDR3 DNA reads TGTGCCAGCAGTTTGCCCGGGACAAAGAACTACGAGCAGTACTTC.

V usage is TRBV27 and J usage is TRBJ2-2; no definite D call. Germline CDR1 and CDR2: MNHEY and SMNVEV (reference sequence). The CDR3 has 9 residues. The CDR3 DNA sequence: TGTACTCTCGGCGGGGAGCTGTTTTTT. Translating gives CTLGGELFF.

This clone was detected a few times. The chain joins TRBV27 to TRBJ2-1; 8 nucleotides agree with TRBD2. CDR3 size: 16 residues. Germline-derived CDR1 and CDR2 are MNHEY and SMNVEV (reference sequence). Trimming at V came to 5 bases and at J to 9 bases, leaving 15 bases not matched to a gene. CDR3 sequence reads: CASSPGGGRISGEQFF. CDR3 bases: TGTGCCAGCAGTCCCGGGGGGGGGAGAATCTCGGGTGAGCAGTTCTTC.

V usage is TRBV24-1 and J usage is TRBJ1-2; 7 nucleotides match TRBD1. Losses at the gene ends were 4 bases for V and 2 bases for J; bases not matched to a gene: 3. CDR3 size: 14 residues. Per germline, CDR1 KGHDR and CDR2 SFDVKD. The CDR3 region is CATSDTQGNYGYTF. CDR3 DNA: TGTGCCACCAGTGACACACAGGGGAACTATGGCTACACCTTC.